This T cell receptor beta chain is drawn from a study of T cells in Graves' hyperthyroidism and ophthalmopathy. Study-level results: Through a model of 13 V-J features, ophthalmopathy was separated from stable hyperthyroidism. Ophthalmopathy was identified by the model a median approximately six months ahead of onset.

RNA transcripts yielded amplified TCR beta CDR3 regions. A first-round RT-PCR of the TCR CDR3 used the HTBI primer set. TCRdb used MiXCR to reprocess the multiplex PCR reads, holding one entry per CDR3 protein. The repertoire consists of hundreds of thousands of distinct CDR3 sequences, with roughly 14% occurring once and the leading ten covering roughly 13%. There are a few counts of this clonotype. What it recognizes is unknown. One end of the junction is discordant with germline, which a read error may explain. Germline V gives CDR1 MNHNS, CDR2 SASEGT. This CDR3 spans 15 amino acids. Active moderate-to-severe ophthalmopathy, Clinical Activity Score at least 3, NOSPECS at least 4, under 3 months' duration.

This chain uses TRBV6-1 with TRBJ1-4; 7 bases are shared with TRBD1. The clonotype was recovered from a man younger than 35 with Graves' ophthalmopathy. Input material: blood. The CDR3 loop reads CASNELGGTGEKLFF. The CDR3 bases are TGTGCCAGCAATGAATTAGGGGGCACGGGTGAAAAACTGTTTTTT.